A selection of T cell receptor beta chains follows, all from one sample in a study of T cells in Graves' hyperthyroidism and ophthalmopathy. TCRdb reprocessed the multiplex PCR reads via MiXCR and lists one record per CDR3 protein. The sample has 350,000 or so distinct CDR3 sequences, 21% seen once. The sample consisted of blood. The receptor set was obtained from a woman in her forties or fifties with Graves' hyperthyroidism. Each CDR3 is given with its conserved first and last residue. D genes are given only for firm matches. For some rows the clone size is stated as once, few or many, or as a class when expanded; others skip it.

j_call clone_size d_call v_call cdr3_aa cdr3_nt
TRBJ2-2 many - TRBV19 CASRLRQGNTGELFF TGTGCCAGTAGGCTCCGGCAGGGGAACACCGGGGAGCTGTTTTTT
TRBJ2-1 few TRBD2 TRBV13 CVSSLGGRAHNEQFF TGTGTCAGCAGCTTGGGCGGGAGGGCCCACAATGAGCAGTTCTTC
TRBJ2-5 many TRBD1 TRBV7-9 CASSLGTGSQETQYF TGTGCCAGCAGCCTCGGGACAGGGAGCCAAGAGACCCAGTACTTC
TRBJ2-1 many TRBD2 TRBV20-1 CSANWRSGSLYNEQFF TGCAGTGCTAATTGGAGGAGCGGGAGTTTGTACAATGAGCAGTTCTTC
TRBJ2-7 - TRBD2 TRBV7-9 CASSSTSGRAGEQYF TGTGCCAGCAGCTCGACTAGCGGGAGGGCCGGCGAGCAGTACTTC
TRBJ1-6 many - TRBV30 CAWSGQNNSPLHF TGTGCCTGGAGTGGACAGAATAATTCACCCCTCCACTTT
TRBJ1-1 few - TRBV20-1 CSAADSFTEAFF TGCAGTGCTGCCGACAGCTTTACTGAAGCTTTCTTT
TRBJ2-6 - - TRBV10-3 CAIQDSGANVLTF TGTGCCATCCAGGACTCTGGGGCCAACGTCCTGACTTTC
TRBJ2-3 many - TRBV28 CASETRRDTQYF TGTGCCAGCGAGACTCGAAGAGATACGCAGTATTTT
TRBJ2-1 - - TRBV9 CASSVAVSGYNEQFF TGTGCCAGCAGCGTAGCGGTCTCCGGGTACAATGAGCAGTTCTTC
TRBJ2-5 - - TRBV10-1 CASSSGTQKWETQYF TGCGCCAGCTCATCTGGGACTCAGAAATGGGAGACCCAGTACTTC
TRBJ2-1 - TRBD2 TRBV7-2 CASSYGLAGYAQFF TGTGCCAGCAGCTATGGACTAGCGGGCTATGCCCAGTTCTTC
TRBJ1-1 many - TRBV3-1 CASSRGRSDTEAFF TGTGCCAGCAGCCGGGGACGGTCGGACACTGAAGCTTTCTTT
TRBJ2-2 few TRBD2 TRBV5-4 CASSLAFGGSFTGELFF TGTGCCAGCAGCTTGGCATTTGGCGGGAGTTTCACCGGGGAGCTGTTTTTT
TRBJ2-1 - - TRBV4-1 CASSVLVVDEQFF TGCGCCAGCAGCGTACTAGTGGTGGATGAGCAGTTCTTC
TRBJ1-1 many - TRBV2 CASTGFPIAFF TGTGCCAGCACCGGATTCCCTATTGCTTTCTTT
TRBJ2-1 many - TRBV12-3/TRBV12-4 CASSFLYNEQFF TGTGCCAGCAGTTTCCTGTACAATGAGCAGTTCTTC
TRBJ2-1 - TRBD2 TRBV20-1 CSARDRLAAYNEQFF TGCAGTGCTAGAGACAGACTAGCGGCATACAATGAGCAGTTCTTC
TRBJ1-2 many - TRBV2 CASSEARGGGGYTF TGTGCCAGCAGTGAAGCGCGGGGGGGCGGTGGCTACACCTTC
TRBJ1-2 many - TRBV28 CASSLAQGIPYGYTF TGTGCCAGCAGTTTAGCCCAGGGAATACCCTATGGCTACACCTTC
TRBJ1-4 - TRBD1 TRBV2 CASSRAGGTGNEKLFF TGTGCCAGCAGTCGAGCCGGGGGGACAGGGAATGAAAAACTGTTTTTT
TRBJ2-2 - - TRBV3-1 CASSQGRQGYTGELFF TGTGCCAGCAGCCAGGGTCGGCAGGGGTACACCGGGGAGCTGTTTTTT
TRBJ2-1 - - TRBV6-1 CASTDGWYHNEQFF TGTGCCAGCACCGATGGTTGGTACCACAATGAGCAGTTCTTC
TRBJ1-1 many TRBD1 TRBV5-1 CASSKRQGVNTEAFF TGCGCCAGCAGCAAGCGACAGGGAGTGAACACTGAAGCTTTCTTT
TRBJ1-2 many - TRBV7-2 CASSFDRSLNYGYTF TGTGCCAGCAGCTTCGACAGATCCCTTAACTATGGCTACACCTTC